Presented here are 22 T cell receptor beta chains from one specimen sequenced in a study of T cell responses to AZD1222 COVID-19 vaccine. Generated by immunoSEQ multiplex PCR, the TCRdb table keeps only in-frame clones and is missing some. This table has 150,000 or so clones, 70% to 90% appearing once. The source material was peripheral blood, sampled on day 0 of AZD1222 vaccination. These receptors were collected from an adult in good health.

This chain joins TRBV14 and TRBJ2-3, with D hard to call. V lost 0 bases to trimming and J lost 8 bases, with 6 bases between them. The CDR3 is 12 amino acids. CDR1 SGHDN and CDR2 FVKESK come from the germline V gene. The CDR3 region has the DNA TGTGCCAGCAGCCAAGATGCTCCTACGCAGTATTTT. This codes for CASSQDAPTQYF.

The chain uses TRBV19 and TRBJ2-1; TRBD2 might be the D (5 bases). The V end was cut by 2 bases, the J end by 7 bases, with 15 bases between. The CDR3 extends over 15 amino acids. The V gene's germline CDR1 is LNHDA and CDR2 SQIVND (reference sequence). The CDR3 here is CASSIQRGLANEQFF. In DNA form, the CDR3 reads TGTGCCAGTAGTATACAGAGAGGGTTGGCGAATGAGCAGTTCTTC.

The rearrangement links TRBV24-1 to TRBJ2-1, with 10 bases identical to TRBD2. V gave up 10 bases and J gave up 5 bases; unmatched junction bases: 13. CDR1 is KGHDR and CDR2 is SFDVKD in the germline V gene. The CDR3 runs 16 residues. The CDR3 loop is CATQRPGLATDNEQFF. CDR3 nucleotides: TGTGCCACACAGAGACCGGGACTAGCGACCGACAATGAGCAGTTCTTC.

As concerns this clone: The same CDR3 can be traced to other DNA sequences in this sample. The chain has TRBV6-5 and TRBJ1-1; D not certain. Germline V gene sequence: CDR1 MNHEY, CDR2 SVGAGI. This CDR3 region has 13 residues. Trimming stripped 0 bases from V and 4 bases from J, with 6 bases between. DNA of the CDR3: TGTGCCAGCAGTTACTCGGGTGCCACTGAAGCTTTCTTT. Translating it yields CASSYSGATEAFF.

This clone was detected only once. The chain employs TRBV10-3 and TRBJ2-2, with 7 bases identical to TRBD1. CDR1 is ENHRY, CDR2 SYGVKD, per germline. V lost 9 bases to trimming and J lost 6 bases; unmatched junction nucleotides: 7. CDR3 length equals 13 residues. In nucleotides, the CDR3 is TGTGCCATTTCGACAGGGCTCGCCGGGGAGCTGTTTTTT. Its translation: CAISTGLAGELFF.

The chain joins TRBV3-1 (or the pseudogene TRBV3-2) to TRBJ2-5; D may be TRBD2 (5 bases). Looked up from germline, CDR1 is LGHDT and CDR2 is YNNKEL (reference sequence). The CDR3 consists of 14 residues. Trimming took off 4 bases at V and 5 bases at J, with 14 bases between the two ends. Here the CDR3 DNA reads TGTGCCAGCAGCCTACTAGTGCCGGGGGAGACCCAGTACTTC. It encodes CASSLLVPGETQYF.

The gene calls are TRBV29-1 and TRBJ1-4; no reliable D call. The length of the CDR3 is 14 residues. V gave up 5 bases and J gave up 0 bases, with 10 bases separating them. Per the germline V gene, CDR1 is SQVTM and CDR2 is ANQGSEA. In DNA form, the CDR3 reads TGCAGCGTTTCCACGACCGCAACTAATGAAAAACTGTTTTTT. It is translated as CSVSTTATNEKLFF.

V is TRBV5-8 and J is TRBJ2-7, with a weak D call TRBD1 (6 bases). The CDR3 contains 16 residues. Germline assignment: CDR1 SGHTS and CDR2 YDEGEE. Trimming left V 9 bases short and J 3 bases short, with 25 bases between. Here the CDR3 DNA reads TGTGCCACCCCCCCAACCCGGGACATCGGTAACTACGAGCAGTACTTC. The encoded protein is CATPPTRDIGNYEQYF.

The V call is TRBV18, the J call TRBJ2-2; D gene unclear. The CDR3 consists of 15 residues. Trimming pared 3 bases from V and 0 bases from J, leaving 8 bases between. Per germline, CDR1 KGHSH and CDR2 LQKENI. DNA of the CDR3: TGTGCCAGCTCACCTATGTCTACGAACACCGGGGAGCTGTTTTTT. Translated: CASSPMSTNTGELFF.

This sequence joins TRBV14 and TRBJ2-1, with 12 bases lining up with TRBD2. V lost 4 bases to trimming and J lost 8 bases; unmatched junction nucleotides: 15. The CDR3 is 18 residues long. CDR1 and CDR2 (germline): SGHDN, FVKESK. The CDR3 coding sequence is TGTGCCAGCAGCCCCTATATGACTAGCGGGGGCCTACACGATGAGCAGTTCTTC. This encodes CASSPYMTSGGLHDEQFF.

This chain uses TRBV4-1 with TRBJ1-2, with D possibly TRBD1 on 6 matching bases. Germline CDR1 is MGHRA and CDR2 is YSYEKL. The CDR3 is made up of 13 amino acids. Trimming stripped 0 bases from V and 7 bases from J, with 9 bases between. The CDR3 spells CASSQDNRVGYTF. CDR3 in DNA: TGCGCCAGCAGCCAAGATAACAGGGTTGGCTACACCTTC.

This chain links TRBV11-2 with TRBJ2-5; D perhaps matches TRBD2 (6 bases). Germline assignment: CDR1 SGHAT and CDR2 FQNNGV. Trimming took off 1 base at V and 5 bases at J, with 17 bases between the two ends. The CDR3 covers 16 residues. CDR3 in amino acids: CASSLGPGRGSETQYF. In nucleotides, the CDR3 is TGTGCCAGCAGCTTAGGTCCAGGGCGGGGATCGGAGACCCAGTACTTC.

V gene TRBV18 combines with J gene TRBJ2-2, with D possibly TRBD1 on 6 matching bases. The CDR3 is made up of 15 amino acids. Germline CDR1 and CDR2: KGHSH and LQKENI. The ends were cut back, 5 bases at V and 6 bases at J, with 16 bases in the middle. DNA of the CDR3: TGTGCCAGCTCAGAACAGGGAGATATTGCCGGGGAGCTGTTTTTT. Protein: CASSEQGDIAGELFF.

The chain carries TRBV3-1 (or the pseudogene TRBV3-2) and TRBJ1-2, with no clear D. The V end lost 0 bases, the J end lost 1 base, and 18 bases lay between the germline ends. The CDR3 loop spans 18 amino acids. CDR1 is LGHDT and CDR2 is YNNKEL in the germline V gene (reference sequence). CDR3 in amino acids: CASSQENPGSAINYGYTF. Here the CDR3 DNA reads TGTGCCAGCAGCCAAGAAAATCCGGGGTCAGCAATTAACTATGGCTACACCTTC.

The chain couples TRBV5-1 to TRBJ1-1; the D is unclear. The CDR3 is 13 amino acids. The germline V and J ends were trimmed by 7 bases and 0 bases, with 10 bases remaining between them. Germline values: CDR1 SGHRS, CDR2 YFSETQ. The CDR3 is CASYGSMNTEAFF. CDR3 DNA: TGCGCCAGCTACGGGTCTATGAACACTGAAGCTTTCTTT.

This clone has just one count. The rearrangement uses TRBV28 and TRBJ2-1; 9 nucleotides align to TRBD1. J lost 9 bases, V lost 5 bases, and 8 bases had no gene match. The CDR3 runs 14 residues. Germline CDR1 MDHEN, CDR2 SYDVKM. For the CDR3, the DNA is TGTGCCAGCAGTCCACCGGGGACAGGGAGTGAGCAGTTCTTC. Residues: CASSPPGTGSEQFF.

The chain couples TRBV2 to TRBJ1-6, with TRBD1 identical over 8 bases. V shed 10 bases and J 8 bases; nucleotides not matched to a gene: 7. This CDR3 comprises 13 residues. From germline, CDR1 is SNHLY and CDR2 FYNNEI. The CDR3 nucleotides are TGTGCCATGACAGGGGATTCAGATTCACCCCTCCACTTT. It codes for CAMTGDSDSPLHF.

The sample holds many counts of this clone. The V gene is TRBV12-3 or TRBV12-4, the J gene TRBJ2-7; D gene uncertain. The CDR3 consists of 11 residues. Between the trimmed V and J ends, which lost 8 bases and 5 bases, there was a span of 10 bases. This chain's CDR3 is CASGPFNEQYF. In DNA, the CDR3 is TGTGCCAGCGGTCCCTTTAACGAGCAGTACTTC.

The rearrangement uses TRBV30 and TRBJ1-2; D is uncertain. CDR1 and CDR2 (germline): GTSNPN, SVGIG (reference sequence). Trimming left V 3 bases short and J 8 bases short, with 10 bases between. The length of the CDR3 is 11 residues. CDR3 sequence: CAWSLSAGYTF. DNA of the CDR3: TGTGCCTGGAGCCTCTCCGCCGGCTACACCTTC.

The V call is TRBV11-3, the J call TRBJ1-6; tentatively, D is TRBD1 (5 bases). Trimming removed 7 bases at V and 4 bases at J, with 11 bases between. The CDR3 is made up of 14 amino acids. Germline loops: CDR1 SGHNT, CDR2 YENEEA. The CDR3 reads CASNPSGYNSPLHF. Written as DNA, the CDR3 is TGTGCCAGCAACCCCTCAGGGTATAATTCACCCCTCCACTTT.

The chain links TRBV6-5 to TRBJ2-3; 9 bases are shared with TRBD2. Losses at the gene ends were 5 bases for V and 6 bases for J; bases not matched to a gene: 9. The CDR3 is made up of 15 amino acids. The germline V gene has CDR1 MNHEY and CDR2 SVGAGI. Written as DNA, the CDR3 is TGTGCCAGCAGTCCCCCAGGCGGGAGGGAGGATACGCAGTATTTT. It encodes CASSPPGGREDTQYF.

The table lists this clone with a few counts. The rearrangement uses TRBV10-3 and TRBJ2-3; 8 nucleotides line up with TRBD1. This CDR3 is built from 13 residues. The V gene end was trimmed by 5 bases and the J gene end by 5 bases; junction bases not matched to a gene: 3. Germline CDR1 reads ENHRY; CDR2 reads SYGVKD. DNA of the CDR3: TGTGCCATCAGTCAAGACAGGGGAGATACGCAGTATTTT. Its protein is CAISQDRGDTQYF.